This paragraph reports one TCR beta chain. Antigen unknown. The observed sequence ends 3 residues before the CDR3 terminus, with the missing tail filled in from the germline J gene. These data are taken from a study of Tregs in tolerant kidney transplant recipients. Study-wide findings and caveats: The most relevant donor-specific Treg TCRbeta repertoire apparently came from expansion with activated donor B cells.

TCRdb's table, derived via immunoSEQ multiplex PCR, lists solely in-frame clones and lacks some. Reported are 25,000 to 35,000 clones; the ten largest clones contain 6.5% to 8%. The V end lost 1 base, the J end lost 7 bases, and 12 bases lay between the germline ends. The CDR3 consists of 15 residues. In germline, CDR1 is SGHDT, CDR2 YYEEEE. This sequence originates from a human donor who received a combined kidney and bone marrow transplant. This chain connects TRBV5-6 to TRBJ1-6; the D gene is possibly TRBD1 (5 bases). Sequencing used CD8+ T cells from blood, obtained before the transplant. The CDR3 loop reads CASSLRQPWNSPLHF. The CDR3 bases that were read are TGTGCCAGCAGCTTGAGACAGCCATGGAATTCACCC.